The rows below give T cell receptor beta chains drawn from one sample of a study of cytomegalovirus exposure and HLA in healthy donors. Repertoires were generated with immunoSEQ multiplex PCR, while TCRdb's copy carries only in-frame clones and drops some. The data show around 220,000 clones, around 75% seen once. Sequenced sample: PBMCs. Receptors were obtained from a woman aged 25 to 39 in good health and CMV-seronegative. CDR3s leave out the opening cysteine and the closing phenylalanine or tryptophan.

V: TRBV6-5; J: TRBJ1-5; CDR3: ASSSDRSQPQH
V: TRBV5-1; J: TRBJ1-5; CDR3: ASRWGPEGNQPQH
V: TRBV6-1; J: TRBJ2-5; CDR3: ASSGALGGGQGTQY
V: TRBV27; J: TRBJ1-1; CDR3: ASSFGGKGKNTEAF
V: TRBV7-3; J: TRBJ2-5; CDR3: ASSLTAGSGETQY
V: TRBV11-3; J: TRBJ2-2; CDR3: ASSQGGEAGELF
V: TRBV9; J: TRBJ2-5; CDR3: ASSAGTSQRETQY
V: TRBV13; J: TRBJ1-2; CDR3: ASSSDSNYGYT
V: TRBV10-3; J: TRBJ2-1; CDR3: AISEESSYNEQF
V: TRBV29-1; J: TRBJ2-3; CDR3: SVGAGGAGVTDTQY
V: TRBV19; J: TRBJ2-6; CDR3: ASSIAHSGANVLT
V: TRBV6-1; J: TRBJ2-1; CDR3: ASSETSGYNEQF
V: TRBV19; J: TRBJ2-1; CDR3: ASSIQAGGLSEQF
V: TRBV30; J: TRBJ2-3; CDR3: AWSVGGVGTDTQY
V: TRBV9; J: TRBJ2-3; CDR3: ASSAPRGLSTDTQY
V: TRBV9; J: TRBJ2-3; CDR3: ASSASVSGTDTQY
V: TRBV30; J: TRBJ1-2; CDR3: AWSEDRFNYGYT
V: TRBV11-2; J: TRBJ1-1; CDR3: ASSFTDLNTEAF
V: TRBV6-1; J: TRBJ1-5; CDR3: ASSGTGGQPQH
V: TRBV6-6; J: TRBJ1-1; CDR3: ASSSTVNTEAF
V: TRBV14; J: TRBJ2-1; CDR3: ASSLRVLPPGNEQF
V: TRBV5-1; J: TRBJ2-1; CDR3: ASSWGGRGGVSYNEQF
V: TRBV25-1; J: TRBJ2-1; CDR3: ASSRRGGRTSGSNEQF
V: TRBV4-1; J: TRBJ2-7; CDR3: ASSQDQIGGGTYEQY
V: TRBV6-5; J: TRBJ2-7; CDR3: ASSEGLYEQY
V: TRBV19; J: TRBJ2-2; CDR3: ASRWQGTGELF
V: TRBV14; J: TRBJ2-7; CDR3: ASSLGQPYEQY
V: TRBV7-9; J: TRBJ2-5; CDR3: ASSVLGLPQETQY
V: TRBV11-3; J: TRBJ2-7; CDR3: ASSPGQGSSGEQY
V: TRBV5-6; J: TRBJ2-5; CDR3: ASSSHGTKETQY
V: TRBV7-9; J: TRBJ2-2; CDR3: ASSLVEGQPTGELF
V: TRBV5-6; J: TRBJ2-7; CDR3: ASSLGVTGSVEQY
V: TRBV4-1; J: TRBJ1-1; CDR3: ASRDTLNTEAF
V: TRBV30; J: TRBJ2-7; CDR3: AWDSLTGTEQY
V: TRBV6-1; J: TRBJ2-3; CDR3: ASSALAGRADTQY
V: TRBV2; J: TRBJ2-5; CDR3: ASSENSLGGETQY
V: TRBV7-3; J: TRBJ2-3; CDR3: ASSLKAGSTDTQY
V: TRBV5-5; J: TRBJ2-1; CDR3: ASRPPGHADEQF
V: TRBV2; J: TRBJ2-1; CDR3: ASNNGRPNYNEQF
V: TRBV5-8; J: TRBJ1-2; CDR3: ASSRGGYGYT
V: TRBV7-9; J: TRBJ1-5; CDR3: ASSSAGTERYNQPQH
V: TRBV30; J: TRBJ1-2; CDR3: AWSGTGYTYGYT
V: TRBV11-3; J: TRBJ1-1; CDR3: ASSPRGKGLSEAF
V: TRBV6-1; J: TRBJ2-2; CDR3: ASIEGFGELF
V: TRBV6-4; J: TRBJ2-1; CDR3: ASSPGRGAFNEQF
V: TRBV7-9; J: TRBJ2-7; CDR3: ASSRPGNSYEQY
V: TRBV29-1; J: TRBJ2-5; CDR3: SAGLAGAGETQY
V: TRBV5-4; J: TRBJ2-3; CDR3: ASSLGQSTDTQY